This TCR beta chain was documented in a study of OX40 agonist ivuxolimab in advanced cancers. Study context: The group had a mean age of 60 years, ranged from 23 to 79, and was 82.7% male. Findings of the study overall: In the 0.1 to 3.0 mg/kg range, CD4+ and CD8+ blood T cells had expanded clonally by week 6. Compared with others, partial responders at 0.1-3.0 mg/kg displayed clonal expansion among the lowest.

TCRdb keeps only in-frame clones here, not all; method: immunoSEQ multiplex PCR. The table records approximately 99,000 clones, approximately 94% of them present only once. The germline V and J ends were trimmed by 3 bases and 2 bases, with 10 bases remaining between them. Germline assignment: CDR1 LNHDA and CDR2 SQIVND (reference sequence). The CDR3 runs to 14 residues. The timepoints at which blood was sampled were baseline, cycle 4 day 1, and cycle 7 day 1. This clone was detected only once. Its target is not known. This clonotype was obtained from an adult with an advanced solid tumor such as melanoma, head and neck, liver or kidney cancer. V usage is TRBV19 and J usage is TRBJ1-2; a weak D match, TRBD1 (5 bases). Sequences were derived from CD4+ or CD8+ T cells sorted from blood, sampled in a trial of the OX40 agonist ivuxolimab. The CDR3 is CASSIGTANYGYTF. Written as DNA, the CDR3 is TGTGCCAGTAGTATCGGGACGGCGAACTATGGCTACACCTTC. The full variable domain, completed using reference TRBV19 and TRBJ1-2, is DGGITQSPKYLFRKEGQNVTLSCEQNLNHDAMYWYRQDPGQGLRLIYYSQIVNDFQKGDIAEGYSVSREKKESFPLTVTSAQKNPTAFYLCASSIGTANYGYTFGSGTRLTVV.